Listed below are T cell receptor beta chains from one sample, sequenced in a study of shared clonotypes between healthy human individuals. TCRdb's table, derived via immunoSEQ multiplex PCR, lists solely in-frame clones and lacks some. The profile covers nearly 500,000 clones, with around 80% appearing a single time and roughly 13% taken by the ten largest. Sequencing was performed on PBMCs. Receptors were obtained from a woman aged 40 to 50 in good health. Some clones in this sample may be carry-over from other donors' samples. Both conserved end residues are part of each CDR3. Fields, in order: J gene, D gene, clone size, V gene, CDR3 protein, CDR3 DNA. D genes are given only for firm matches. For some rows the clone size is stated as once, few or many, or as a class when expanded; others skip it.

J: TRBJ1-2; D: .; size: .; V: TRBV4-1; CDR3: CASSPWTDSNYGYTF; DNA: TGCGCCAGCAGCCCCTGGACAGACTCTAACTATGGCTACACCTTC
J: TRBJ1-3; D: TRBD1; size: .; V: TRBV4-1; CDR3: CASSHGTGGNTIYF; DNA: TGCGCCAGCAGCCACGGGACAGGCGGAAACACCATATATTTT
J: TRBJ2-1; D: TRBD2; size: .; V: TRBV7-9; CDR3: CASSGTSVNEQFF; DNA: TGTGCCAGCAGCGGGACTAGCGTCAATGAGCAGTTCTTC
J: TRBJ2-5; D: .; size: .; V: TRBV5-4; CDR3: CASSVDATETQYF; DNA: TGTGCCAGCAGCGTGGATGCGACCGAGACCCAGTACTTC
J: TRBJ2-5; D: .; size: .; V: TRBV10-3; CDR3: CAISEDQRETQYF; DNA: TGTGCCATCAGTGAAGATCAGCGGGAGACCCAGTACTTC
J: TRBJ2-7; D: TRBD1; size: .; V: TRBV5-1; CDR3: CASSLPRQGVYEQYF; DNA: TGCGCCAGCAGCTTGCCCCGACAGGGGGTCTACGAGCAGTACTTC
J: TRBJ2-1; D: TRBD2; size: once; V: TRBV28; CDR3: CASNPLAGGYYNEQFF; DNA: TGTGCCAGCAATCCACTAGCGGGAGGTTACTACAATGAGCAGTTCTTC
J: TRBJ1-2; D: .; size: few; V: TRBV19; CDR3: CASSDGNYGYTF; DNA: TGTGCCAGTAGTGACGGAAACTATGGCTACACCTTC
J: TRBJ2-1; D: TRBD1; size: .; V: TRBV10-3; CDR3: CAISRDRGYEQFF; DNA: TGTGCCATCAGCCGGGACAGGGGGTATGAGCAGTTCTTC
J: TRBJ1-2; D: TRBD1; size: .; V: TRBV2; CDR3: CASKQETGRGYTF; DNA: TGTGCCAGCAAACAGGAGACAGGGAGAGGCTACACCTTC
J: TRBJ1-4; D: .; size: once; V: TRBV5-4; CDR3: CASSLDGLFNEKLFF; DNA: TGTGCCAGCAGCTTGGACGGCCTTTTTAATGAAAAACTGTTTTTT